Given below is one T cell receptor (beta chain) in context. Assay used: immunoSEQ multiplex PCR; TCRdb lists only in-frame clones, some missing. This sample has approximately 400,000 clones, with roughly four fifths found just once. This specimen comes from a study of blood T cell repertoires in COVID-19. The V gene end was trimmed by 3 bases and the J gene end by 3 bases; junction bases not matched to a gene: 5. Germline V gene sequence: CDR1 SGDLS, CDR2 YYNGEE. The CDR3 spans 16 residues. The rearrangement joins TRBV9 to TRBJ1-3; 11 nucleotides line up with TRBD1. The TCR was taken from a woman in her forties or fifties who had recovered from COVID-19. Specimen: PBMCs or T cells enriched from blood (not recorded which). The DNA for the CDR3 is TGTGCCAGCAGCGGAGGACAGGGGGCAGGTGGAAACACCATATATTTT. This gives the protein CASSGGQGAGGNTIYF.